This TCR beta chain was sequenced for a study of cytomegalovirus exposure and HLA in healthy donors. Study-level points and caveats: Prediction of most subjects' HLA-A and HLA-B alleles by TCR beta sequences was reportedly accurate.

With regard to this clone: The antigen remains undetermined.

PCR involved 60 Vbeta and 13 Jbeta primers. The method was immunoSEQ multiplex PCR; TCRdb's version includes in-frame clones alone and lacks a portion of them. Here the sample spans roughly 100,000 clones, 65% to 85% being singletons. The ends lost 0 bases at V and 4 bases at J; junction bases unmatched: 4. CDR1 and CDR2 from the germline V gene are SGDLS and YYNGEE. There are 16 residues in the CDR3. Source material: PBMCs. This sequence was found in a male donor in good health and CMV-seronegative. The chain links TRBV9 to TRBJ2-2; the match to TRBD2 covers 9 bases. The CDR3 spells CASSVALAGITGELFF. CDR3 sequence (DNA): TGTGCCAGCAGCGTAGCCCTAGCGGGGATCACCGGGGAGCTGTTTTTT.